These T cell receptor beta chains were read from a single sample in a study of T cells in Graves' hyperthyroidism and ophthalmopathy. Each CDR3 protein is one row after TCRdb ran MiXCR on the multiplex PCR reads. The repertoire has 450,000 to 600,000 distinct CDR3 sequences, about 14% of them found once; the top ten carry roughly 14%. The sequencing input was blood. The receptors stem from a woman aged 40 to 49 with Graves' hyperthyroidism. CDR3s include the opening cysteine and the closing phenylalanine or tryptophan. Each record gives: J gene, clone size, V gene, CDR3 protein. Some rows have no size entry. The others give once, few or many, or a class for an expanded clone.

>TRBJ2-1|many|TRBV5-1
CASSSRQGTHNEQFF
>TRBJ1-5|few|TRBV28
CASTKWDQPQHF
>TRBJ2-2|few|TRBV3-1
CASSQVGTAANTGELFF
>TRBJ2-2|.|TRBV4-1
CASSQGKGPTGELFF
>TRBJ1-6|few|TRBV19
CASSISPQGNNSPLHF
>TRBJ2-3|.|TRBV5-1
CASSLVAGLSADTQYF
>TRBJ2-3|many|TRBV4-1
CASSRTSGGTDTQYF
>TRBJ2-7|many|TRBV20-1
CSAQPAAGTGNEQYF
>TRBJ1-2|few|TRBV5-8
CASSYDTNYGYTF
>TRBJ2-7|.|TRBV6-1
CASHEGIWGQYF
>TRBJ2-5|many|TRBV18
CASSPPTQYQETQYF
>TRBJ2-1|.|TRBV19
CASSDRLAWNEQFF
>TRBJ2-5|many|TRBV7-9
CASSLQLAGSETQYF
>TRBJ2-7|many|TRBV6-1
CASSDILPIDRRTYEQYF
>TRBJ1-5|few|TRBV19
CASAPGGYQPQHF
>TRBJ2-1|.|TRBV19
CASSISFGTGYNEQFF
>TRBJ2-3|few|TRBV12-3/TRBV12-4
CASSFGWRRGPTDTQYF
>TRBJ2-3|.|TRBV6-1
CASSRGTGGADTQYF
>TRBJ1-5|few|TRBV19
CASSSEQGFDQPQHF
>TRBJ2-1|.|TRBV5-4
CASSLATSGRNNEQFF
>TRBJ1-1|many|TRBV5-1
CASSSRWDGGNTEAFF
>TRBJ1-5|.|TRBV20-1
CSARGENQPQHF
>TRBJ2-1|.|TRBV6-2/TRBV6-3
CASSASGKGGNEQFF
>TRBJ2-1|.|TRBV7-6
CASSKAVAVSYNEQFF
>TRBJ1-3|.|TRBV24-1
CATSDPLSGNTIYF
>TRBJ1-2|many|TRBV30
CAWERTVYGYTF
>TRBJ1-1|many|TRBV3-1
CASSQGTEAFF
>TRBJ2-7|once|TRBV4-1
CASSQAGLAYEQYF
>TRBJ1-4|few|TRBV6-1
CASRRGRLYEKLFF
>TRBJ2-2|few|TRBV18
CASSTFWTSGNTGELFF
>TRBJ1-3|.|TRBV19
CASSSIRSGSGNTIYF
>TRBJ1-4|few|TRBV12-3/TRBV12-4
CASRGWSGEKLFF
>TRBJ2-7|many|TRBV11-2
CASSSDKYVAYEQYF
>TRBJ2-2|few|TRBV28
CASSSPPGGQGKTGELFF
>TRBJ1-5|.|TRBV5-8
CASSLRAHQLGQDNQPQHF
>TRBJ2-7|many|TRBV28
CASSTLGQGSSYEQYF
>TRBJ2-7|many|TRBV18
CASSPGTSEGEQYF
>TRBJ1-5|many|TRBV2
CASSFGQGASQPQHF
>TRBJ1-5|.|TRBV19
CASSTSGVNNQPQHF
>TRBJ2-2|many|TRBV6-1
CASMRATNTGELFF
>TRBJ2-3|many|TRBV12-3/TRBV12-4
CASTLYNGDTQYF
>TRBJ1-2|.|TRBV28
CASSLPGTAQGGYTF
>TRBJ1-1|many|TRBV12-3/TRBV12-4
CASSLEMVTEAFF
>TRBJ2-7|many|TRBV3-1
CASSQKGLAGREQYF
>TRBJ1-2|few|TRBV20-1
CSEDTVNYGYTF
>TRBJ2-7|many|TRBV7-8
CASSSRRDPSYEQYF
>TRBJ2-7|.|TRBV7-6
CASSFQGLAGGPKQYF
>TRBJ2-3|many|TRBV11-2
CASSLDPGDTDTQYF
>TRBJ2-3|many|TRBV5-1
CASSWDRASADTQYF
>TRBJ2-1|many|TRBV7-2
CASSLGTTSGHEQFF
>TRBJ2-7|.|TRBV10-3
CAISESGGYEQYF
>TRBJ2-2|.|TRBV24-1
CATSDPSGTGELFF
>TRBJ2-2|.|TRBV4-1
CVSSPRQGVLSGELFF
>TRBJ2-1|.|TRBV4-2
CASSPNPENEQFF
>TRBJ1-5|few|TRBV15
CATSRVTGDYSNQPQHF
>TRBJ2-5|many|TRBV20-1
CSARDGGASGSLETQYF
>TRBJ2-1|many|TRBV6-1
CASTGTGVNEQFF